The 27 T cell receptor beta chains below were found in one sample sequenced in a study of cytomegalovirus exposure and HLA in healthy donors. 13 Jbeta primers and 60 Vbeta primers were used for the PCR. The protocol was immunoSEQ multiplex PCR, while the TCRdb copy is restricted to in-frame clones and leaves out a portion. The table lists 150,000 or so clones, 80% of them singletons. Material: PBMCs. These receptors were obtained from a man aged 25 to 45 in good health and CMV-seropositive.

CDR3 DNA sequence: TGTGCCAGCAGTTTGGCAGGGACTAGCGGTTCCTACGAGCAGTACTTC. Translated: CASSLAGTSGSYEQYF. This chain links TRBV28 with TRBJ2-5; 11 bases map to TRBD2. The last part of the DNA fits TRBJ2-7 better; the J call may be wrong. CDR1 MDHEN and CDR2 SYDVKM come from the germline V gene. The CDR3 is made up of 16 amino acids.

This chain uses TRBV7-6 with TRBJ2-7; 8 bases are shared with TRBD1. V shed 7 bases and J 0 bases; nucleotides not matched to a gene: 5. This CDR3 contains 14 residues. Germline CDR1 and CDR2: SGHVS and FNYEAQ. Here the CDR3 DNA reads TGTGCCAGCACCAGGGGGCTGGACTCCTACGAGCAGTACTTC. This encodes CASTRGLDSYEQYF.

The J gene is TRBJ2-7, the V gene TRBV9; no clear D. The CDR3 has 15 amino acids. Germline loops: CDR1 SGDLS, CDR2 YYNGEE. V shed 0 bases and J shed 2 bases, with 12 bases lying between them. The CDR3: CASSVGSASTYEQYF. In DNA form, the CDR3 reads TGTGCCAGCAGCGTAGGATCGGCTAGTACCTACGAGCAGTACTTC.

DNA of the CDR3: TGCAGCGTTGTTGAGGGAAACAATGAGCAGTTCTTC. Its protein product is CSVVEGNNEQFF. The V call is TRBV29-1, the J call TRBJ2-1; tentative D call: TRBD2 (5 bases). CDR1 is SQVTM, CDR2 ANQGSEA, per germline. This CDR3 comprises 12 residues. The V gene lost 4 bases and the J gene lost 5 bases, with 9 bases spanning the gap.

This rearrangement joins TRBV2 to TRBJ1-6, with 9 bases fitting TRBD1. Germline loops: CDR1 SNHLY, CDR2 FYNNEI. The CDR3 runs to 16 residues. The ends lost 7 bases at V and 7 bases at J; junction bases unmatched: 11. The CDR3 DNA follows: TGTGCCAGCATAGGGGGCCGGGACAGGGTGAATTCACCCCTCCACTTT. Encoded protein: CASIGGRDRVNSPLHF.

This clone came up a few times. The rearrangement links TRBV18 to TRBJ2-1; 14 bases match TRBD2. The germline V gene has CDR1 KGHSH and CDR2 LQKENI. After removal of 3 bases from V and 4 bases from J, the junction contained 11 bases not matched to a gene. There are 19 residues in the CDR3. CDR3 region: CASSPAETSGRVAYNEQFF. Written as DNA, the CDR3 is TGTGCCAGCTCACCGGCCGAGACTAGCGGGAGGGTAGCATACAATGAGCAGTTCTTC.

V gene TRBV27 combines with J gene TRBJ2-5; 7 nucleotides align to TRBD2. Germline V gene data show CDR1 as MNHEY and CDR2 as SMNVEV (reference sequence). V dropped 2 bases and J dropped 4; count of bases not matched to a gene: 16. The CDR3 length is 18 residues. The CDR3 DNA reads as TGTGCCAGCAGTTTAAAAAAATTCGTGGGAGGGCCCCGAGAGACCCAGTACTTC. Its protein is CASSLKKFVGGPRETQYF.

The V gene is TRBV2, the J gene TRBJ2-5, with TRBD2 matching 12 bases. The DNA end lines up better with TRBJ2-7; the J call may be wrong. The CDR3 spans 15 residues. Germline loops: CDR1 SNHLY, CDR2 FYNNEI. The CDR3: CASSGKTSGSYEQYF. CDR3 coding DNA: TGTGCCAGCAGTGGAAAGACTAGCGGGAGTTACGAGCAGTACTTC.

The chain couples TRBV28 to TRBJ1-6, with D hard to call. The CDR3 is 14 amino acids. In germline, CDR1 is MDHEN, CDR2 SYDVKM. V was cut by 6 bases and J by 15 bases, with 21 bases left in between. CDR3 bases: TGTGCCAGCAGCTCCCAGCAAGGGCGAGGGCGCCTCCACTTT. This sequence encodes CASSSQQGRGRLHF. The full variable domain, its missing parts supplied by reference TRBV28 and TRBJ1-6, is DVKVTQSSRYLVKRTGEKVFLECVQDMDHENMFWYRQDPGLGLRLIYFSYDVKMKEKGDIPEGYSVSREKKERFSLILESASTNQTSMYLCASSSQQGRGRLHFGNGTRLTVT.

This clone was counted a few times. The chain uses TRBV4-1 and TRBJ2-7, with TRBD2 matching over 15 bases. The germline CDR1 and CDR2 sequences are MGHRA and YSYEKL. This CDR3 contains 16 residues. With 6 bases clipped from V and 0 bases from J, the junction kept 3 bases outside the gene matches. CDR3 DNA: TGCGCCAGCAGGGGGACTAGCGGGAGGACCTCCTACGAGCAGTACTTC. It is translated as CASRGTSGRTSYEQYF.

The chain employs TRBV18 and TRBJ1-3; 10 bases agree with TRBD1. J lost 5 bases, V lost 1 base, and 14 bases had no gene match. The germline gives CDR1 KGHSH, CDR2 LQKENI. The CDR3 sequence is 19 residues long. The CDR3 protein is CASSPRLGTGDSGRNTIYF. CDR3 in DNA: TGTGCCAGCTCACCACGACTAGGGACAGGGGACTCTGGACGAAACACCATATATTTT.

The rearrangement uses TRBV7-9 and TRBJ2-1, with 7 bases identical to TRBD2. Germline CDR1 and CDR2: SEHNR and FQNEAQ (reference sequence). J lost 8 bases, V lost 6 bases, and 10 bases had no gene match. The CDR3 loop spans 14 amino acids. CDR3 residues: CASSYLGTTYEQFF. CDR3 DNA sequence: TGTGCCAGCAGTTATCTCGGGACTACTTATGAGCAGTTCTTC.

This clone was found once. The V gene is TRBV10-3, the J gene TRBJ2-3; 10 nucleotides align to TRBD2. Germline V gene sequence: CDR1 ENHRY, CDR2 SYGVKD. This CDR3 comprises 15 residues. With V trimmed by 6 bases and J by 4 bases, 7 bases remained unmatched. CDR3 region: CAISNAGTSADTQYF. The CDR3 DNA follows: TGTGCCATCAGCAACGCCGGGACTAGCGCAGATACGCAGTATTTT.

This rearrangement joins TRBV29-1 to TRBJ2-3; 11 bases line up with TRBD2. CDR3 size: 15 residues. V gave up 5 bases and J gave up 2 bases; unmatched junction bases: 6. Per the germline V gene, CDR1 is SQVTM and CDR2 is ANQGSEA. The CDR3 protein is CSVLGLADFTDTQYF. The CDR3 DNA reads TGCAGCGTTTTGGGACTAGCGGACTTCACAGATACGCAGTATTTT.

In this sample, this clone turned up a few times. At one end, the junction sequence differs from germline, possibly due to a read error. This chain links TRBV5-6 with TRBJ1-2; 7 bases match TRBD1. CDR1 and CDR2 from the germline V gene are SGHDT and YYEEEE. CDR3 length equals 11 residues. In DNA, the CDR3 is TGTGCCAGCAACGGGGACAGTCAAGTATTCTTC. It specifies CASNGDSQVFF.

Here the CDR3 reads CASSPAVQASQFF. Written as DNA, the CDR3 is TGTGCCAGCAGCCCAGCGGTTCAGGCTAGTCAGTTCTTC. J is TRBJ2-1 and V is TRBV5-8, with D maybe TRBD2 (5 bases). The germline CDR1 and CDR2 sequences are SGHTS and YDEGEE. The CDR3 spans 13 residues. V dropped 4 bases and J dropped 13 bases, with 18 bases sitting between them.

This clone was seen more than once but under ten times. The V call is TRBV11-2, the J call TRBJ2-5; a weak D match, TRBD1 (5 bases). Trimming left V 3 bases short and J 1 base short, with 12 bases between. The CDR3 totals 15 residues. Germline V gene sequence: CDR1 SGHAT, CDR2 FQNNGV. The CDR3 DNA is TGTGCCAGCAGCTTGGTCACAGGTGGCCAAGAGACCCAGTACTTC. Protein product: CASSLVTGGQETQYF. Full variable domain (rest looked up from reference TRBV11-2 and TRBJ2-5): EAGVAQSPRYKIIEKRQSVAFWCNPISGHATLYWYQQILGQGPKLLIQFQNNGVVDDSQLPKDRFSAERLKGVDSTLKIQPAKLEDSAVYLCASSLVTGGQETQYFGPGTRLLVL.

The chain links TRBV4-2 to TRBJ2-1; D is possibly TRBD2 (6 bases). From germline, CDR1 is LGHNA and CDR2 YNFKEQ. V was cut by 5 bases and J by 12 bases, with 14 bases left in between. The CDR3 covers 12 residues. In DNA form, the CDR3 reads TGTGCCAGCAGCTCAGACACCGGGAGGCAGTTCTTC. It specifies CASSSDTGRQFF.

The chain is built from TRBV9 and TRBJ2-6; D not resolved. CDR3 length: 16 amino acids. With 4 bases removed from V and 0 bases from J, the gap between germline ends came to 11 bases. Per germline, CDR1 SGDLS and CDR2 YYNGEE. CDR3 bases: TGTGCCAGCAGCCCTCCAGGTACCTCTGGGGCCAACGTCCTGACTTTC. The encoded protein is CASSPPGTSGANVLTF.

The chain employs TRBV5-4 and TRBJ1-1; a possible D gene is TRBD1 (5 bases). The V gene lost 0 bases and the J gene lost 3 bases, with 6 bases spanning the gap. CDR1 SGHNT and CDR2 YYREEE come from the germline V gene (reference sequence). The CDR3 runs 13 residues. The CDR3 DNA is TGTGCCAGCAGCTTGGGACAGTACACTGAAGCTTTCTTT. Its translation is CASSLGQYTEAFF. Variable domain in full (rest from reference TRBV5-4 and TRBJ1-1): ETGVTQSPTHLIKTRGQQVTLRCSSQSGHNTVSWYQQALGQGPQFIFQYYREEENGRGNFPPRFSGLQFPNYSSELNVNALELDDSALYLCASSLGQYTEAFFGQGTRLTVV.

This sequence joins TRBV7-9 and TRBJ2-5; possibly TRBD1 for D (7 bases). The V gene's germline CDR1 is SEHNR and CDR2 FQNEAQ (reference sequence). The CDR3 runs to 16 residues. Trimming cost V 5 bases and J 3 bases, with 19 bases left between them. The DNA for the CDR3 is TGTGCCAGCAGCCGGACAGGCCGCAGGGGGGAAGAGACCCAGTACTTC. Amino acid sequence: CASSRTGRRGEETQYF.

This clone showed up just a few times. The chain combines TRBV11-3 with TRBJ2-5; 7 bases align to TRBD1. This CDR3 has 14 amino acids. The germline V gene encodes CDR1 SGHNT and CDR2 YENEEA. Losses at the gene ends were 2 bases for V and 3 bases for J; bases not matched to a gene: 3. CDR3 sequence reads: CASSLRQGEETQYF. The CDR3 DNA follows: TGTGCCAGCAGCTTACGACAGGGAGAAGAGACCCAGTACTTC.

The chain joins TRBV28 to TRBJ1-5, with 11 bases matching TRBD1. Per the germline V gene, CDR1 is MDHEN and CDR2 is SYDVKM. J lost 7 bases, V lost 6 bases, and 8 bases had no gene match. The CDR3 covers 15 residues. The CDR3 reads CASRPGQGEYQPQHF. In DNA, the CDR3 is TGTGCCAGCAGACCGGGACAGGGGGAATACCAGCCCCAGCATTTT.

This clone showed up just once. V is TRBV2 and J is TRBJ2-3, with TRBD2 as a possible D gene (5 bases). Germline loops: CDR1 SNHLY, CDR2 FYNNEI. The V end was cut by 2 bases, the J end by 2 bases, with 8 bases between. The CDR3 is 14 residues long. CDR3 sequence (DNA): TGTGCCAGCAGTGAAAAGGAGGACACAGATACGCAGTATTTT. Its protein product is CASSEKEDTDTQYF.

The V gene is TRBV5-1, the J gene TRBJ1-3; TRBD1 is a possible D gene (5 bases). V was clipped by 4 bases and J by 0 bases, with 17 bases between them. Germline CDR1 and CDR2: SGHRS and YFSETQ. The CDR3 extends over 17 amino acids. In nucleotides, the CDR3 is TGCGCCAGCAGCGTATATGGAGGGGTCCGCTCTGGAAACACCATATATTTT. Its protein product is CASSVYGGVRSGNTIYF.

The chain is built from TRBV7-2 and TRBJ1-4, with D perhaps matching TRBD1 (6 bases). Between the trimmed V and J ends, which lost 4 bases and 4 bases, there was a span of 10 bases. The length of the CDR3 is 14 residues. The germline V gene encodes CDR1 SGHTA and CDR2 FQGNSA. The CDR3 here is CASSSDSRNEKLFF. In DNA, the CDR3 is TGTGCCAGCAGCTCGGACAGCCGTAATGAAAAACTGTTTTTT.

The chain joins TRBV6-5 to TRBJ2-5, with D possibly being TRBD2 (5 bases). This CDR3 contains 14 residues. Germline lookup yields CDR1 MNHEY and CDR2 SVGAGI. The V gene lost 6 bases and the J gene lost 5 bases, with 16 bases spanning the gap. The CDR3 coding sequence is TGTGCCAGCAGATCACTCCTAACGGGGGAGACCCAGTACTTC. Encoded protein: CASRSLLTGETQYF.